A single sample gave rise to the 32 T cell receptor beta chains below, sequenced in a study of blood T cell repertoires in COVID-19. Repertoires were generated with immunoSEQ multiplex PCR, while TCRdb's copy carries only in-frame clones and drops some. The table includes 130,000 to 150,000 clones, approximately 80% detected once. Sample: peripheral blood. These receptors all stem from a man in his 70s who had recovered from COVID-19.

CDR3 in amino acids: CATSRDQSVSSTDTQYF. For the CDR3, the DNA is TGTGCCACCAGCAGAGATCAGAGCGTCTCTAGCACAGATACGCAGTATTTT. This chain connects TRBV15 to TRBJ2-3, with D hard to call. Trimming removed 0 bases from V and 0 bases from J, with 13 bases in between. The CDR3 totals 17 residues. Germline-derived CDR1 and CDR2 are LNHNV and YYDKDF (reference sequence).

The gene calls are TRBV5-1 and TRBJ2-1; tentative D call: TRBD1 (5 bases). This CDR3 comprises 16 residues. The germline V gene has CDR1 SGHRS and CDR2 YFSETQ. The ends were cut back, 2 bases at V and 8 bases at J, with 20 bases in the middle. The CDR3 reads CASSFRRGRLGDEQFF. The DNA for the CDR3 is TGCGCCAGCAGCTTTCGTCGCGGCCGCCTAGGGGATGAGCAGTTCTTC.

The rearrangement uses TRBV12-3 or TRBV12-4 and TRBJ2-5; D might be TRBD1 (6 bases). The CDR3 is 13 residues long. The germline V and J ends were trimmed by 6 bases and 5 bases, with 13 bases remaining between them. As DNA, the CDR3 is TGTGCCAGCAGGGCTACAGGGTCGGAGACCCAGTACTTC. It encodes CASRATGSETQYF.

This chain connects TRBV7-2 to TRBJ1-6, with D possibly matching TRBD1 (6 bases). Trimming took 1 base from V and 6 from J, leaving 16 bases between them. The CDR3 runs to 17 residues. Germline values: CDR1 SGHTA, CDR2 FQGNSA. The DNA of the CDR3 is TGTGCCAGCAGCTTAGGGGCCGCAGGGGTCGTTAATTCACCCCTCCACTTT. Protein: CASSLGAAGVVNSPLHF.

This CDR3 is CASSQALTGGAADTQYF. The CDR3 nucleotides are TGCGCCAGCAGCCAGGCCCTGACTGGAGGGGCCGCAGATACGCAGTATTTT. V usage is TRBV4-1 and J usage is TRBJ2-3; tentatively, D is TRBD2 (6 bases). CDR1 is MGHRA and CDR2 is YSYEKL in the germline V gene. CDR3 length: 17 residues. V was shortened by 3 bases and J by 4 bases, with 20 bases between the two germline ends.

The rearrangement joins TRBV30 to TRBJ2-7, with TRBD2 as a possible D gene (6 bases). Germline CDR1 reads GTSNPN; CDR2 reads SVGIG (reference sequence). Trimming stripped 0 bases from V and 6 bases from J, with 12 bases between. The CDR3 spans 13 residues. The CDR3 nucleotides are TGTGCCTGGAGTGTACGTACCGGGGGCGAGCAGTACTTC. Translated, it gives CAWSVRTGGEQYF.

The chain is built from TRBV12-3 or TRBV12-4 and TRBJ1-5; D gene uncertain. This CDR3 contains 10 residues. Trimming stripped 7 bases from V and 6 bases from J, with 4 bases between. The CDR3 DNA is TGTGCCAGCAACTCTCAGCCCCAGCATTTT. It encodes CASNSQPQHF.

In its sample, this clone was seen a few times. The V call is TRBV7-9, the J call TRBJ2-7, with TRBD2 matching 8 bases. J lost 7 bases, V lost 0 bases, and 5 bases had no gene match. This CDR3 is built from 14 residues. Germline-derived CDR1 and CDR2 are SEHNR and FQNEAQ (reference sequence). CDR3 sequence: CASSLAGTSREQYF. The CDR3, as DNA: TGTGCCAGCAGCTTAGCGGGGACTAGTAGAGAGCAGTACTTC.

V and J are TRBV5-1 and TRBJ2-3; the D gene is possibly TRBD2 (6 bases). The length of the CDR3 is 15 residues. Germline CDR1 and CDR2: SGHRS and YFSETQ. V lost 3 bases to trimming and J lost 0 bases, with 11 bases between them. Written as DNA, the CDR3 is TGCGCCAGCAGCTATCTAGCGACTAGCACAGATACGCAGTATTTT. Translated, it gives CASSYLATSTDTQYF.

The chain is built from TRBV18 and TRBJ1-1; unclear D gene. The CDR3 has 16 amino acids. CDR1 KGHSH and CDR2 LQKENI come from the germline V gene. V lost 3 bases, J lost 5 bases, and 19 bases lay in between. The CDR3 sequence: CASSPGRSRRRTEAFF. CDR3 nucleotide sequence: TGTGCCAGCTCACCGGGTCGTTCGAGGAGACGTACTGAAGCTTTCTTT.

V is TRBV30 and J is TRBJ2-1; 7 positions agree with TRBD2. V shed 2 bases, J shed 6 bases, and the junction held 10 bases outside the gene matches. Germline lookup yields CDR1 GTSNPN and CDR2 SVGIG (reference sequence). The CDR3 length is 15 residues. CDR3 residues: CAWSPLRTRFNEQFF. The CDR3 region has the DNA TGTGCCTGGAGTCCTCTGAGGACTAGATTCAATGAGCAGTTCTTC.

V usage is TRBV30 and J usage is TRBJ2-1; no clear D. Per germline, CDR1 GTSNPN and CDR2 SVGIG (reference sequence). Deletions cut 4 bases from V and 4 bases from J, with 5 bases between. The CDR3 has 11 residues. CDR3 loop: CAWNFYNEQFF. The CDR3 coding sequence is TGTGCCTGGAACTTTTACAATGAGCAGTTCTTC.

CDR3 DNA sequence: TGTGCCAGCAGTGAAGGGCAGGGTGAGGCGGATACGCAGTATTTT. This codes for CASSEGQGEADTQYF. The V and J genes are TRBV2 and TRBJ2-3, with D possibly matching TRBD1 (5 bases). CDR3 length: 15 residues. The germline V gene has CDR1 SNHLY and CDR2 FYNNEI. Between the trimmed V and J ends, which lost 1 base and 6 bases, there was a span of 14 bases.

The rearrangement joins TRBV6-5 to TRBJ1-6; possibly TRBD1 for D (5 bases). Germline V lookup: CDR1 MNHEY, CDR2 SVGAGI. Deletions cut 6 bases from V and 10 bases from J, with 19 bases between. The CDR3 totals 15 residues. The CDR3 sequence is CASSPEGMRGSPLHF. CDR3 in DNA: TGTGCCAGCAGCCCCGAGGGAATGCGGGGGTCACCCCTCCACTTT.

This clone was detected only a few times. This chain joins TRBV7-9 and TRBJ1-5, with D unclear. V lost 2 bases and J 9 bases, leaving 8 bases between the germline ends. This CDR3 contains 12 residues. Per the germline V gene, CDR1 is SEHNR and CDR2 is FQNEAQ (reference sequence). The DNA of the CDR3 is TGTGCCAGCAGCTTAATGGAGCGGCCCCAGCATTTT. Amino acids: CASSLMERPQHF.

The chain combines TRBV15 with TRBJ1-4; TRBD1 is a possible D gene (5 bases). Per the germline V gene, CDR1 is LNHNV and CDR2 is YYDKDF (reference sequence). This CDR3 has 16 amino acids. The germline V and J ends were trimmed by 8 bases and 0 bases, with 16 bases remaining between them. The CDR3 DNA reads as TGTGCCACCCGACCGACAGTAGCCGCAACTAATGAAAAACTGTTTTTT. Its protein product is CATRPTVAATNEKLFF.

The chain joins TRBV7-9 to TRBJ2-1; 10 bases line up with TRBD2. V was pared by 5 bases and J by 3 bases, with 4 bases of the junction left unmatched. CDR3 length: 15 residues. Germline loops: CDR1 SEHNR, CDR2 FQNEAQ (reference sequence). The DNA of the CDR3 is TGTGCCAGCAGCAAACTAGCGGGGATCTACAATGAGCAGTTCTTC. Translating gives CASSKLAGIYNEQFF.

The DNA for the CDR3 is TGCGCCAGCAGCCATCCCAACCGGGACAGCGCAGGTACTGGTGGCTACACCTTC. It translates to CASSHPNRDSAGTGGYTF. This chain links TRBV4-1 with TRBJ1-2; 7 nucleotides agree with TRBD1. Per the germline V gene, CDR1 is MGHRA and CDR2 is YSYEKL. CDR3 length: 18 amino acids. The V and J ends lost 3 bases and 7 bases, in that order; junction bases with no gene match: 20.

The genes are TRBV30 and TRBJ2-7; D is ambiguous. This CDR3 comprises 11 residues. Germline V CDR1 and CDR2: GTSNPN, SVGIG (reference sequence). Trimming removed 6 bases at V and 9 bases at J, with 15 bases between. CDR3 bases: TGTGCCTGCCTGCTTGAGAGGAGGCAGTACTTC. Amino acids: CACLLERRQYF.

The chain is built from TRBV20-1 and TRBJ1-4; D unclear. The CDR3 extends over 14 amino acids. Germline V CDR1 and CDR2: DFQATT, SNEGSKA (reference sequence). V lost 3 bases to trimming and J lost 3 bases, with 11 bases between them. CDR3 in DNA: TGCAGTGCTAGTTCGGGTGCGGCTAATGAAAAACTGTTTTTT. It specifies CSASSGAANEKLFF.

This clone was seen a single time. The rearrangement joins TRBV6-5 to TRBJ1-2, with a weak D call TRBD1 (5 bases). The germline gives CDR1 MNHEY, CDR2 SVGAGI. There are 15 residues in the CDR3. Trimming cost V 0 bases and J 1 base, with 9 bases left between them. The CDR3 here is CASSYSWGDNYGYTF. Here the CDR3 DNA reads TGTGCCAGCAGTTACTCGTGGGGGGATAACTATGGCTACACCTTC.

The CDR3 here is CASSLYPGETQYF. The DNA of the CDR3 is TGTGCCAGCAGCTTATACCCGGGAGAGACCCAGTACTTC. V is TRBV7-7 and J is TRBJ2-5; no definite D call. Germline values: CDR1 SSHAT, CDR2 FNYEAQ (reference sequence). Between the trimmed V and J ends, which lost 2 bases and 4 bases, there was a span of 8 bases. The CDR3 consists of 13 residues.

The rearrangement joins TRBV5-5 to TRBJ1-4, with D possibly matching TRBD1 (5 bases). The CDR3 has 14 amino acids. Germline assignment: CDR1 SGHKS and CDR2 YYEKEE (reference sequence). Trimming left V 1 base short and J 11 bases short, with 15 bases between. CDR3 in amino acids: CASSLIQGTAKLFF. The CDR3 coding sequence is TGTGCCAGCAGCTTGATTCAGGGTACGGCCAAACTGTTTTTT. The full variable domain, its missing parts supplied by reference TRBV5-5 and TRBJ1-4, is DAGVTQSPTHLIKTRGQQVTLRCSPISGHKSVSWYQQVLGQGPQFIFQYYEKEERGRGNFPDRFSARQFPNYSSELNVNALLLGDSALYLCASSLIQGTAKLFFGSGTQLSVL.

This chain links TRBV19 with TRBJ2-4; tentatively, D is TRBD2 (6 bases). Germline V gene lookup returns CDR1 LNHDA and CDR2 SQIVND (reference sequence). The length of the CDR3 is 15 residues. V lost 9 bases and J 2 bases, leaving 17 bases between the germline ends. CDR3 nucleotide sequence: TGTGCCAGCGGACTACTCCGGGACCCCAAAAACATTCAGTACTTC. Protein: CASGLLRDPKNIQYF.

The rearrangement uses TRBV7-9 and TRBJ1-4; 8 nucleotides agree with TRBD1. The CDR3 is 16 residues long. Germline values: CDR1 SEHNR, CDR2 FQNEAQ (reference sequence). Unmatched junction bases numbered 8, after V lost 4 bases and J lost 4 bases. CDR3 sequence: CASSSTPGGINEKLFF. The CDR3 DNA follows: TGTGCCAGCAGCTCTACTCCAGGGGGCATTAATGAAAAACTGTTTTTT.

This clone occurred once. V gene TRBV11-2 combines with J gene TRBJ1-1, with D tentatively TRBD1 (6 bases). Looked up from germline, CDR1 is SGHAT and CDR2 is FQNNGV. This CDR3 region has 17 residues. Trimming cost V 2 bases and J 4 bases, with 20 bases left between them. As DNA, the CDR3 is TGTGCCAGCAGCTTAACCGGGCGGGGGGCGCGCGGCACTGAAGCTTTCTTT. Translation: CASSLTGRGARGTEAFF. Full variable domain (remainder filled in from reference TRBV11-2 and TRBJ1-1): EAGVAQSPRYKIIEKRQSVAFWCNPISGHATLYWYQQILGQGPKLLIQFQNNGVVDDSQLPKDRFSAERLKGVDSTLKIQPAKLEDSAVYLCASSLTGRGARGTEAFFGQGTRLTVV.

The rearrangement joins TRBV19 to TRBJ1-2; D call uncertain. The V gene lost 7 bases and the J gene lost 3 bases, with 15 bases spanning the gap. The CDR3 contains 14 residues. The V gene's germline CDR1 is LNHDA and CDR2 SQIVND (reference sequence). The CDR3 reads CASKQNGIDYGYTF. CDR3 sequence (DNA): TGTGCCAGTAAACAGAACGGAATTGACTATGGCTACACCTTC.

The chain has TRBV9 and TRBJ1-2; the D gene is possibly TRBD1 (5 bases). This CDR3 has 13 amino acids. The germline CDR1 and CDR2 sequences are SGDLS and YYNGEE. Between the trimmed V and J ends, which lost 3 bases and 2 bases, there was a span of 8 bases. The chain's CDR3 is CASSGQINYGYTF. The CDR3 region has the DNA TGTGCCAGCAGCGGACAGATCAACTATGGCTACACCTTC.

V gene TRBV19 combines with J gene TRBJ1-1; TRBD1 agrees at 9 bases. CDR1 is LNHDA, CDR2 SQIVND, per germline (reference sequence). The CDR3 extends over 17 amino acids. V shed 0 bases, J shed 5 bases, and the junction held 10 bases outside the gene matches. The CDR3 region is CASSIDRLTGGTTEAFF. The CDR3 DNA is TGTGCCAGTAGTATAGATCGGTTAACAGGGGGCACGACTGAAGCTTTCTTT.

This clone was counted a few times. The chain combines TRBV10-1 with TRBJ2-1; 12 nucleotides align to TRBD2. V was clipped by 6 bases and J by 7 bases; unmatched bases: 4. This CDR3 comprises 14 residues. Germline CDR1 and CDR2: WNHNN and SYGVQD (reference sequence). The CDR3 nucleotides read TGCGCCAGCAGCTCTAGCGGGAGGGGGAATGAGCAGTTCTTC. It specifies CASSSSGRGNEQFF.

This chain connects TRBV5-1 to TRBJ2-5; 8 positions match TRBD1. The junction had 4 bases not matched to a gene; V was cut back by 4 bases and J by 5 bases. Per germline, CDR1 SGHRS and CDR2 YFSETQ. CDR3 length: 13 amino acids. Here the CDR3 reads CASSGQGRETQYF. The CDR3 region has the DNA TGCGCCAGCAGCGGACAGGGTAGGGAGACCCAGTACTTC.

The V and J genes are TRBV30 and TRBJ1-1; D is unclear. The CDR3 contains 14 residues. In germline, CDR1 is GTSNPN, CDR2 SVGIG (reference sequence). Trimming took off 4 bases at V and 4 bases at J, with 16 bases between the two ends. CDR3 sequence: CAWKVSLTGTEAFF. In nucleotides, the CDR3 is TGTGCCTGGAAAGTTAGCCTTACGGGCACTGAAGCTTTCTTT.